This TCR beta chain appears in the sequencing data of a study of CD8+ T cells in alopecia areata. Looking at the study overall: Dosing with tofacitinib proceeded for 6 to 18 months, followed by 6 months off drug. Study findings and constraints: In scalp and blood, many expanded lesional clones persisted during tofacitinib.

The germline V gene has CDR1 ENHRY and CDR2 SYGVKD. Trimming pared 3 bases from V and 1 base from J, leaving 6 bases between. The CDR3 covers 13 residues. As for treatment: oral pan-JAK inhibitor, 5-10 mg twice daily. In regard to this clone: The target antigen is unknown.

Extraction and reverse transcription of RNA yielded cDNA as the sequencing template. Generated by immunoSEQ multiplex PCR, the TCRdb table keeps only in-frame clones and is missing some. The sample includes some 220,000 clones, approximately 57% seen only once; the top ten take about 1.6%. The receptor's source is a human donor with alopecia areata. Specimen: CD4+ T cells sorted from blood, collected at week 4, from a patient treated with tofacitinib. The rearrangement links TRBV10-3 to TRBJ1-2; no reliable D call. The CDR3 bases are TGTGCCATCAGTGATGGGGTTAACTATGGCTACACCTTC. Translation: CAISDGVNYGYTF.